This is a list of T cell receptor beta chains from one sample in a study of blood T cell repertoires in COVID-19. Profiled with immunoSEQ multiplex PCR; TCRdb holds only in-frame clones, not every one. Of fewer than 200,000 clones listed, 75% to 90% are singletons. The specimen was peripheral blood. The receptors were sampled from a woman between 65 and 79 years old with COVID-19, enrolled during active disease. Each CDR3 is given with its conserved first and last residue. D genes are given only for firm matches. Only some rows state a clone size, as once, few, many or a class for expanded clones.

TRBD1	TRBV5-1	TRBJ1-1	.	TGCGCCAGCAGCGAGACAGGGGAAGCTTTCTTT	CASSETGEAFF
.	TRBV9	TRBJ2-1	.	TGTGCCAGCAGCGTAGGCACTAAGCCCTCCTACAATGAGCAGTTCTTC	CASSVGTKPSYNEQFF
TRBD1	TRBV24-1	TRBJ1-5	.	TGTGCCACCAGTGATGTTCCGGGACAGTCGTATAGCAATCAGCCCCAGCATTTT	CATSDVPGQSYSNQPQHF
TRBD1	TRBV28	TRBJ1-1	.	TGTGCCAGCAACCCCCCAGGGACAGGGAAGGGAGCTGAAGCTTTCTTT	CASNPPGTGKGAEAFF
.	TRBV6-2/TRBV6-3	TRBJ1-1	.	TGTGCCAGCAGTTTGCGGGCCCTAGTACGCAATGAAGCTTTCTTT	CASSLRALVRNEAFF
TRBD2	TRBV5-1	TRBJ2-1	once	TGCGCCAGCAGCTTGGGGACTAGCCCGAGGGCCAATGAGCAGTTCTTC	CASSLGTSPRANEQFF
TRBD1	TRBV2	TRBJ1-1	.	TGTGCCAGCAGTGAAGCGTCCAGGGGGGAGGATGAAGCTTTCTTT	CASSEASRGEDEAFF
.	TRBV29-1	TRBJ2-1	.	TGCAGCGTTAACAGGGCATACAATGAGCAGTTCTTC	CSVNRAYNEQFF
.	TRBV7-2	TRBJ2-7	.	TGTGCCACCCGGGTCCTCACCAGCGAGCAGTACTTC	CATRVLTSEQYF
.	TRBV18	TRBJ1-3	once	TGTGCCAGCTCACCACCGAACAGCTCTGGAAACACCATATATTTT	CASSPPNSSGNTIYF
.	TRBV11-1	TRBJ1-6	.	TGTGCCAGCAGCTTATCCCAGGCCTCGGGGGCCCTCCACTTT	CASSLSQASGALHF
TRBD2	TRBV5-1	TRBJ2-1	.	TGCGCCAGGACTAGCGGTACATCCAATGAGCAGTTCTTC	CARTSGTSNEQFF
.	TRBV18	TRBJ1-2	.	TGTGCCAGCTCACCGGAGCATACCTCTCTCGGCTACACCTTC	CASSPEHTSLGYTF
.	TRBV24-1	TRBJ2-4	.	TGTGCCACCAGTCGAGCAGGGGACCAAAACATTCAGTACTTC	CATSRAGDQNIQYF
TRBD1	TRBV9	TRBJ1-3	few	TGTGCCAGCAGCGCCACAGGGGGCGCTGGAAACACCATATATTTT	CASSATGGAGNTIYF
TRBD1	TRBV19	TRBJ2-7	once	TGTGCCAGTAGTAGAGGGGGCGACTACGAGCAGTACTTC	CASSRGGDYEQYF
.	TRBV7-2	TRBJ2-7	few	TGTGCCAGCAGCTTTACTAGCCTGGGCGGGTACGAGCAGTACTTC	CASSFTSLGGYEQYF
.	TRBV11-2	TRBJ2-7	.	TGTGCCAGCAGCTTCTCAGGCGAGCAGTACTTC	CASSFSGEQYF
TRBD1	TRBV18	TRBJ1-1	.	TGTGCCAGCTCACCCTTAGGACAGGCGAACACTGAAGCTTTCTTT	CASSPLGQANTEAFF
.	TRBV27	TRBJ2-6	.	TGTGCCAGCAGTCCATCCACTGGGGCCAACGTCCTGACTTTC	CASSPSTGANVLTF
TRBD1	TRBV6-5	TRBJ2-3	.	TGTGCCAGCAGGGAGACAGGGACCCGACGCGATACGCAGTATTTT	CASRETGTRRDTQYF
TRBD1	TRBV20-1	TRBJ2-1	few	TGCAGTGCCAGTCAGGGGGCTCGGTACAATGAGCAGTTCTTC	CSASQGARYNEQFF
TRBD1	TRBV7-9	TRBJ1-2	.	TGTGCCAGCAGCTACCCCCGGACAGGGGTTGAAGGCTACACCTTC	CASSYPRTGVEGYTF
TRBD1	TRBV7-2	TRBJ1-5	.	TGTGCCAGCAGCTTAGGGACAGGGGGTCACAATCAGCCCCAGCATTTT	CASSLGTGGHNQPQHF
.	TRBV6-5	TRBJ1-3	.	TGTGCCAGCAGTTACGGGATAGGGGGATCTGGAAACACCATATATTTT	CASSYGIGGSGNTIYF
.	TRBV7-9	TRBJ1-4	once	TGTGCCAGCAGCCCCAATACCGGAACTAAAAATGAAAAACTGTTTTTT	CASSPNTGTKNEKLFF
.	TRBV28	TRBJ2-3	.	TGTGCCAGCAGTCTGGGCACTTCAGATACGCAGTATTTT	CASSLGTSDTQYF
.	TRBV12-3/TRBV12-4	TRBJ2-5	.	TGTGCCAGCAGCCCGCGGGGAGGACAGACCCAGTACTTC	CASSPRGGQTQYF
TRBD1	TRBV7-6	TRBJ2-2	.	TGTGCCAGCAACGAAGGGGGCGGCACCGGGGAGCTGTTTTTT	CASNEGGGTGELFF
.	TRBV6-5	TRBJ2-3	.	TGTGCCAGTGTTGGACAGCTCGTTGATACGCAGTATTTT	CASVGQLVDTQYF
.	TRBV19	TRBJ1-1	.	TGTGCCAGTAGTTCCGGGGTGGTAATGGCTCCTGAAGCTTTCTTT	CASSSGVVMAPEAFF
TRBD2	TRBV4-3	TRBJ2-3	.	TGCGCCAGCAGCCAAGGACTAGCGGGAGGGCTCTCAACGCAGTATTTT	CASSQGLAGGLSTQYF
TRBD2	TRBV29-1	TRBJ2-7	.	TGCAGCGTTCTGACTAGCAGCTACGAGCAGTACTTC	CSVLTSSYEQYF
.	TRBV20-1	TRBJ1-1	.	TGCAGTGCTATAGCCAACACTGAAGCTTTCTTT	CSAIANTEAFF
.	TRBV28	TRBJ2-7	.	TGTGCCAGCACGGGACTGTACGAGCAGTACTTC	CASTGLYEQYF
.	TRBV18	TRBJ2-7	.	TGTGCCAGCTCACCAGGAACAGACTACGAGCAGTACTTC	CASSPGTDYEQYF
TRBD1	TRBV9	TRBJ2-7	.	TGTGCCAGCAGCGGGACAGACAGGGCCAACGAGCAGTACTTC	CASSGTDRANEQYF
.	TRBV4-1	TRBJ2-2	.	TGCGCCAGCAGCCCGTTAGGGACTGCGGGCACCGGGGAGCTGTTTTTT	CASSPLGTAGTGELFF
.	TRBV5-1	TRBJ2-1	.	TGCGCCAGCAGCTTGAGGGGCAGGGCCACCCCTTACTACAATGAGCAGTTCTTC	CASSLRGRATPYYNEQFF
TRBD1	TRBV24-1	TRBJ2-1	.	TGTGCCACCAGTGAATACGGGACAGGGGATGAGCAGTTCTTC	CATSEYGTGDEQFF
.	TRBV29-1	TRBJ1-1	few	TGCAGCGTAGCAGGACAGCCTCTGGAAGCTTTCTTT	CSVAGQPLEAFF
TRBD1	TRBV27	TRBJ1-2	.	TGTGCCAGCAGTTCAAACAGGGGGCCCAACCCTAACTATGGCTACACCTTC	CASSSNRGPNPNYGYTF
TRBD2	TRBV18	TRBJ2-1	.	TGTGCCAGCTCCCAGAGCGGCGGGAGTGGGGTTTACGAGCAGTTCTTC	CASSQSGGSGVYEQFF